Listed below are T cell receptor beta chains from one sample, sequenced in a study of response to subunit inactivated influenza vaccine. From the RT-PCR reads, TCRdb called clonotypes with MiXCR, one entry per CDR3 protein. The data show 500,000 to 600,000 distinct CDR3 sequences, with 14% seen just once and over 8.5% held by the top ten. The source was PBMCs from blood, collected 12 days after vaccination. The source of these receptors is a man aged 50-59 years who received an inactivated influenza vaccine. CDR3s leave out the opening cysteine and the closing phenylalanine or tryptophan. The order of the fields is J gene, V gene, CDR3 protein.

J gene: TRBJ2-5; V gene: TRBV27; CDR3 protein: ASRVDNNPRETQY
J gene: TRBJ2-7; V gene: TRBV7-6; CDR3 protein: ASSLESGTGGWYEQY
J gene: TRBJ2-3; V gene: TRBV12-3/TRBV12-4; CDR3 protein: ASSPGPGTPLS
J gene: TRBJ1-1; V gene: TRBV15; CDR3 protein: ATSRDVGEAF
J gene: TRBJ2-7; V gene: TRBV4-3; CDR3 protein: ASSQGVGAYEQY
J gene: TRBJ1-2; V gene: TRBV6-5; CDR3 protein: ASSYDRILYGYT
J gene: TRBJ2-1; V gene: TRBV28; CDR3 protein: ASRPTGTGAYNEQF
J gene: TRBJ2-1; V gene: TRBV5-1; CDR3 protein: ASSFAGEGEQF
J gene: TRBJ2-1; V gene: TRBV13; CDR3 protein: ASSARGETGRQF
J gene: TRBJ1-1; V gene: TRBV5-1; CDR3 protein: ASSPTGGQGTEAF
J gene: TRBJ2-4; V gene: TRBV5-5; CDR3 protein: ASSSAKNIQY
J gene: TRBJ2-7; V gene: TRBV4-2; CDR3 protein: ASSLEAGGPYGQY
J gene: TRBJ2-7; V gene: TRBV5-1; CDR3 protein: ASSPMGQGAVQQY
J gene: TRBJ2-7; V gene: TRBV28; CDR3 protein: ASRQGDRRQY
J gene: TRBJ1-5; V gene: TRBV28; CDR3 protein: ASHWGTKTNQPQH
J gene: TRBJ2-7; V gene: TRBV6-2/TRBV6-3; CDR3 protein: ASRPRQSYEQY
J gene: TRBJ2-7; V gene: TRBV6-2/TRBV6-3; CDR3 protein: ASNLDGPYEQY
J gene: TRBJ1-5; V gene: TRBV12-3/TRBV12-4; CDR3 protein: ASSLWGSNQPQH
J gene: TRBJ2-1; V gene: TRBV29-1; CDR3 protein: STGTSHIVQF
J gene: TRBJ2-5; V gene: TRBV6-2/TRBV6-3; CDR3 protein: ASRPMPRTGGGETQY
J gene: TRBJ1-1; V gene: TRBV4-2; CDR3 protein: ASSRDRGAEAF
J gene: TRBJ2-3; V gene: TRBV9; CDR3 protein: ASSVGTRPGDTQY
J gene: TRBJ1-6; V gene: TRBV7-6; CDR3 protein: ASSFEADANSPLH
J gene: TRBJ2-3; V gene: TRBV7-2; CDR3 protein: ASSLRLEADTQY
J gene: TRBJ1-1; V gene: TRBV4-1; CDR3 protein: ASSQVSASGRYFLNTEAF
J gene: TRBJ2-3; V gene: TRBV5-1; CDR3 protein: ASRSGAASGTDTQY
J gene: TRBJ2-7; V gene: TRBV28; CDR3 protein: ASNDREYEQY
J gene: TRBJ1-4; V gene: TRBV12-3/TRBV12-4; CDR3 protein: ASSVRQGSKLF
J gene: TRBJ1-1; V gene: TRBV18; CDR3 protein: ASSPQSAGLNTEAF
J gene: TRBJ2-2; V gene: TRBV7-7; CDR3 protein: ASSLGVSNTGELF
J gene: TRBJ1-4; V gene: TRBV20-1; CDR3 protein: SARFDEKLF
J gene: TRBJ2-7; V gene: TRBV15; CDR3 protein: ATSRDVGGGEDSTYEQY
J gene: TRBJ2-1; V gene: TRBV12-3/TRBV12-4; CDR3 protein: ASNPGLSRYSSYNEQF
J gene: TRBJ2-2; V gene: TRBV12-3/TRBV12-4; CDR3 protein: ASSLVQPSNTGELF
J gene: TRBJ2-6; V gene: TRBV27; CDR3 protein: ASSLIGTGANVLT
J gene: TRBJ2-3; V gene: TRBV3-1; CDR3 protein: ASSQDFLLADLITDTQY
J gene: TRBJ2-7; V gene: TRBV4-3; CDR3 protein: ASSQGHKNYYEQY
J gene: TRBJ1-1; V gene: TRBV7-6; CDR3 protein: ASGTVPAAYSGGNTEAF
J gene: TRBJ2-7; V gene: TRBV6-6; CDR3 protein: ASSYVEYEQY
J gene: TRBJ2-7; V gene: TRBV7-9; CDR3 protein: ASSLGGGEQY